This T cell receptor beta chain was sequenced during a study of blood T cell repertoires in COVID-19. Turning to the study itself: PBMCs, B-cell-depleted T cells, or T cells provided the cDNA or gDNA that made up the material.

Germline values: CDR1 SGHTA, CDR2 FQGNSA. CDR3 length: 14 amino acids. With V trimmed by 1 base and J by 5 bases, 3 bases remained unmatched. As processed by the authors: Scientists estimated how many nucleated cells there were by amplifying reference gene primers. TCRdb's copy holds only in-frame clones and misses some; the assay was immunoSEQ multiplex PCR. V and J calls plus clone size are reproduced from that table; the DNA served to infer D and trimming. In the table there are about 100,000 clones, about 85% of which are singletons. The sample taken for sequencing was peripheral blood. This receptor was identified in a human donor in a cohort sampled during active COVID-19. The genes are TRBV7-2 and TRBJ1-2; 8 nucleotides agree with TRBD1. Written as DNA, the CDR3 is TGTGCCAGCAGCTTAGATGGACAGGGATATGGCTACACCTTC. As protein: CASSLDGQGYGYTF.